The clone carrying this T cell receptor (beta chain) was recorded once. The sample comes from a study of blood T cell repertoires in COVID-19. Across the study: The cDNA or gDNA used as material had been derived from T cells, B-cell-depleted T cells, or PBMCs.

Authors' processing steps: Nucleated cell number was recorded as an estimate derived from reference gene primer amplification. TCRdb's copy holds only in-frame clones and misses some; the assay was immunoSEQ multiplex PCR. That table gives V, J and clone size, and the DNA gave D and trimming. This sample has about 240,000 clones, with approximately 86% found just once. CDR3 length equals 13 residues. V was cut by 6 bases and J by 2 bases, with 10 bases left in between. The chain employs TRBV12-3 or TRBV12-4 and TRBJ1-2; no firm D call. Sequenced input: peripheral blood. This clonotype originated in a man between 60 and 75 years old who had recovered from COVID-19. CDR3 bases: TGTGCCAGCAGCCAAAACAGCAACTATGGCTACACCTTC. Amino acids: CASSQNSNYGYTF.